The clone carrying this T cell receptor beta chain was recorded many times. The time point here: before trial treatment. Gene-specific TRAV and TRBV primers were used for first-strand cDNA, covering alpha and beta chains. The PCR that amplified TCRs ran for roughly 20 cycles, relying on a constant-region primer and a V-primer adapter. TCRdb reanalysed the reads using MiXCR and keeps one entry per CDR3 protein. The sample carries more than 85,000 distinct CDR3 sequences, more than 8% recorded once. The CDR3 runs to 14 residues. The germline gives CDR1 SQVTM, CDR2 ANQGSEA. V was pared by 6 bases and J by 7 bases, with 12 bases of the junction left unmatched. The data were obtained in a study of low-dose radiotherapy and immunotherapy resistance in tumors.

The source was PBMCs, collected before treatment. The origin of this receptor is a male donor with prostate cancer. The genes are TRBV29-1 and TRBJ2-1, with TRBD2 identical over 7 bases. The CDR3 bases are TGCAGCGTACCCCCTTTCGGGGGGAGAAATGAGCAGTTCTTC. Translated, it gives CSVPPFGGRNEQFF.